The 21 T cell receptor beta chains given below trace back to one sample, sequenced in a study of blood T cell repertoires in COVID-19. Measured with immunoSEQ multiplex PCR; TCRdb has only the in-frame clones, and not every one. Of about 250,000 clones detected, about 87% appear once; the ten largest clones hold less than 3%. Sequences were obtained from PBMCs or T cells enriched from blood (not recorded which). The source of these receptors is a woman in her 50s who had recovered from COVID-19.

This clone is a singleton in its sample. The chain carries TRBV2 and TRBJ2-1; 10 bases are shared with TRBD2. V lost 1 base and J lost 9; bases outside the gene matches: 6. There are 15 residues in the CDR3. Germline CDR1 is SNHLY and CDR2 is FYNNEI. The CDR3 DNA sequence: TGTGCCAGCAGTGAAGGGCTAGCGGGAGCGGCTGAGCAGTTCTTC. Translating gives CASSEGLAGAAEQFF.

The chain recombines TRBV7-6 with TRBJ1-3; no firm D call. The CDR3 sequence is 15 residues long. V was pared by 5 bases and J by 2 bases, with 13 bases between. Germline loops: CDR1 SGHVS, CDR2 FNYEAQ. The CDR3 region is CASSLNPGTGNTIYF. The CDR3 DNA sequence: TGTGCCAGCAGCCTCAATCCGGGGACTGGAAACACCATATATTTT. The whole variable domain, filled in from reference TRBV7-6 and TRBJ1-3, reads GAGVSQSPRYKVTKRGQDVALRCDPISGHVSLYWYRQALGQGPEFLTYFNYEAQQDKSGLPNDRFSAERPEGSISTLTIQRTEQRDSAMYRCASSLNPGTGNTIYFGEGSWLTVV.

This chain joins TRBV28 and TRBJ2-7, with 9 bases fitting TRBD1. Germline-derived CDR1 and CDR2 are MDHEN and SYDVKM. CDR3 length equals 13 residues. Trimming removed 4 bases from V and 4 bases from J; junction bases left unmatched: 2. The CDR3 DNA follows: TGTGCCAGCAGTTGGACAGGGGCATACGAGCAGTACTTC. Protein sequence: CASSWTGAYEQYF.

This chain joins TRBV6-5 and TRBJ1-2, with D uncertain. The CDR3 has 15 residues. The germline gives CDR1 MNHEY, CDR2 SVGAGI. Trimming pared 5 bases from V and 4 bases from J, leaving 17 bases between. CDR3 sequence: CASSLSGFISYGYTF. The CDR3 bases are TGTGCCAGCAGTCTATCAGGTTTCATCAGCTATGGCTACACCTTC.

CDR3 sequence reads: CASSVLAGGPNEQYF. The DNA for the CDR3 is TGTGCCAGCAGCGTGTTGGCGGGAGGTCCCAACGAGCAGTACTTC. The rearrangement uses TRBV9 and TRBJ2-7; 8 nucleotides align to TRBD2. The V and J ends lost 2 bases and 5 bases, in that order; junction bases with no gene match: 9. This CDR3 comprises 15 residues. Germline V gene data show CDR1 as SGDLS and CDR2 as YYNGEE.

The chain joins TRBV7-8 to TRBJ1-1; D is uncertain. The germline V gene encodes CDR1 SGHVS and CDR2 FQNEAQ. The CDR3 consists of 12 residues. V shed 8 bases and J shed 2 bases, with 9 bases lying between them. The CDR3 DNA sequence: TGTGCCAGCGCGCGGGCAAACACTGAAGCTTTCTTT. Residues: CASARANTEAFF.

The CDR3 region has the DNA TGTGCCAGCTCTGACACAGTAAACTATGGCTACACCTTC. It encodes CASSDTVNYGYTF. This chain uses TRBV12-3 or TRBV12-4 with TRBJ1-2, with no clear D. The CDR3 extends over 13 amino acids. The V gene lost 8 bases and the J gene lost 2 bases, with 12 bases spanning the gap.

In nucleotides, the CDR3 is TGTGCCAGCAGTTTCGGGAGGGGAACAGATACGCAGTATTTT. Residues: CASSFGRGTDTQYF. The gene calls are TRBV2 and TRBJ2-3; 8 nucleotides agree with TRBD2. The CDR3 extends over 14 amino acids. V was clipped by 5 bases and J by 3 bases; unmatched bases: 4. Germline V lookup: CDR1 SNHLY, CDR2 FYNNEI.

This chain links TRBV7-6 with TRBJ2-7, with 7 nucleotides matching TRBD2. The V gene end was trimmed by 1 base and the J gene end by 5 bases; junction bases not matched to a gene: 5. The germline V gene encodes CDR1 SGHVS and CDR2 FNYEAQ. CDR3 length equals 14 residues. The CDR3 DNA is TGTGCCAGCAGCTTAGTGAGGGAGGGCCACGAGCAGTACTTC. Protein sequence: CASSLVREGHEQYF.

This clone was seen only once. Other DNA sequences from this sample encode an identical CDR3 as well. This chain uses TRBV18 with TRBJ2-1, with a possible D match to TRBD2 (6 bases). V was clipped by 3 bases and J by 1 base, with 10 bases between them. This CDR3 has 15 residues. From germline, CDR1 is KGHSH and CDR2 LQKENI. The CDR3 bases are TGTGCCAGCTCACCCGAGGGAGGATCCTACAATGAGCAGTTCTTC. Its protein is CASSPEGGSYNEQFF.

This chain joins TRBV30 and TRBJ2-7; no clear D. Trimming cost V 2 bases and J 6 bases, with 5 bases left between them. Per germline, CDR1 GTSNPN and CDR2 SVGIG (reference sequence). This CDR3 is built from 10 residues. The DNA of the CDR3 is TGTGCCTGGAGTTTCGGCGAGCAGTACTTC. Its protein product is CAWSFGEQYF.

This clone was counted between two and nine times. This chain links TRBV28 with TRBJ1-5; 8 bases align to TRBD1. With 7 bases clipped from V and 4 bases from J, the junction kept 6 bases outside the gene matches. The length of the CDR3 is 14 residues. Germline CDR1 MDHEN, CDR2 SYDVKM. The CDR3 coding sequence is TGTGCCAGCACCGACAGGGGAAGGAATCAGCCCCAGCATTTT. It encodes CASTDRGRNQPQHF.

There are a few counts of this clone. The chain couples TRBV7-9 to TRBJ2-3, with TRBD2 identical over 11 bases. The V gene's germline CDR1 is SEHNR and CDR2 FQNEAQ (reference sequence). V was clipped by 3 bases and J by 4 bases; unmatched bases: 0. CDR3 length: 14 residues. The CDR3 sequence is CASSFSGRADTQYF. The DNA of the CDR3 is TGTGCCAGCAGCTTTAGCGGGAGGGCAGATACGCAGTATTTT.

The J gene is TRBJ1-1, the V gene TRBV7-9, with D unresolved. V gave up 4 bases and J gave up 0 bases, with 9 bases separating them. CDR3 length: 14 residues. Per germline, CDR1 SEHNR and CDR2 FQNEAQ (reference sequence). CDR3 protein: CASSSDVMNTEAFF. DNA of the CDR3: TGTGCCAGCAGCTCAGATGTCATGAACACTGAAGCTTTCTTT.

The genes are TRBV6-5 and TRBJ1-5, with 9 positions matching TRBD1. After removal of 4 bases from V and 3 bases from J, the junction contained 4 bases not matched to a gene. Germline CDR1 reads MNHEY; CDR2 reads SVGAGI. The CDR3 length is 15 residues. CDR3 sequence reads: CASSSQGADNQPQHF. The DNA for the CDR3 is TGTGCCAGCAGTTCACAGGGGGCTGACAATCAGCCCCAGCATTTT.

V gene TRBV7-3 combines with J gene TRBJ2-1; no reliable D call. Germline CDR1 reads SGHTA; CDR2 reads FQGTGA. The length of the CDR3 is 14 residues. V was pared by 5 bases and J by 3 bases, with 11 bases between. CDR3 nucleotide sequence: TGTGCCAGCAGCCAAAACCTAGACTACAATGAGCAGTTCTTC. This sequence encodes CASSQNLDYNEQFF.

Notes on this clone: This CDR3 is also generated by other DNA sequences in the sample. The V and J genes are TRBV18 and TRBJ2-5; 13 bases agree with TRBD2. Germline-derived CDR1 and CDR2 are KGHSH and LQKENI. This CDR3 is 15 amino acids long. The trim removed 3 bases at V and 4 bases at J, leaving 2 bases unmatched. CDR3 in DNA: TGTGCCAGCTCACCCGGACTAGCGGGAGTAGAGACCCAGTACTTC. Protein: CASSPGLAGVETQYF.

Written as DNA, the CDR3 is TGTGCCACCAGTGATGAAAGACAGGGGGCGAGCACCGAGCAGTTCTTC. This gives the protein CATSDERQGASTEQFF. The genes are TRBV24-1 and TRBJ2-1; 10 bases are shared with TRBD1. The junction had 11 bases not matched to a gene; V was cut back by 3 bases and J by 10 bases. Per the germline V gene, CDR1 is KGHDR and CDR2 is SFDVKD. The CDR3 extends over 16 amino acids.

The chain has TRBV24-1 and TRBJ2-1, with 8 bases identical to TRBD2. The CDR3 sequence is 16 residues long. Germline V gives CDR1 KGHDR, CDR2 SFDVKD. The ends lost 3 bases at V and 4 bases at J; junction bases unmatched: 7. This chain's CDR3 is CATSDRASGPYNEQFF. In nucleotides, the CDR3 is TGTGCCACCAGTGATCGAGCTAGCGGGCCTTACAATGAGCAGTTCTTC.

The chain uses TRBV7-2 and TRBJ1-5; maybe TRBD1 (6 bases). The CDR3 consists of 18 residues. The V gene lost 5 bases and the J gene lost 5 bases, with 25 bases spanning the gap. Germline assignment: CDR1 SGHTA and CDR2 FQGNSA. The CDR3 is CASSPRYSWGGLDQPQHF. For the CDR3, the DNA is TGTGCCAGCAGCCCCCGTTATTCGTGGGGGGGCCTTGATCAGCCCCAGCATTTT.

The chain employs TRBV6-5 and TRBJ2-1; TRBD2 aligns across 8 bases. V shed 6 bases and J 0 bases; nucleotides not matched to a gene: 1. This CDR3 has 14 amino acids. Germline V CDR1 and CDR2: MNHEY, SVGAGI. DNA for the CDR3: TGTGCCAGCAGGAGCGGGGGCTCCTACAATGAGCAGTTCTTC. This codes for CASRSGGSYNEQFF.